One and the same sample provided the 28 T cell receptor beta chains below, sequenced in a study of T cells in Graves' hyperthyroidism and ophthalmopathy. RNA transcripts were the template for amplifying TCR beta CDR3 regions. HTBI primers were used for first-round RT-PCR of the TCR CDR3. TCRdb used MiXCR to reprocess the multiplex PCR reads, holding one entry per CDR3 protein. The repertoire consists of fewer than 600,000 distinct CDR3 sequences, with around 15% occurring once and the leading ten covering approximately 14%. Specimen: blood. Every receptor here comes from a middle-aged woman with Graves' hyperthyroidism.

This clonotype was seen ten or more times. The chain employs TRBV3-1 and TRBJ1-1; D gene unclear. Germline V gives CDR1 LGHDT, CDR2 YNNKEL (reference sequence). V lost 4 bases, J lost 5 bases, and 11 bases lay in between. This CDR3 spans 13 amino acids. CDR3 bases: TGTGCCAGCAGCCCGATAGTAGGGACTGAAGCTTTCTTT. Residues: CASSPIVGTEAFF.

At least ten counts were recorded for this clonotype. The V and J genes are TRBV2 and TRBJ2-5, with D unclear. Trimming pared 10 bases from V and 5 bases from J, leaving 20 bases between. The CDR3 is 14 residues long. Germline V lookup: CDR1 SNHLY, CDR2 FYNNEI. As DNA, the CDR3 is TGTGCCACCTCGGCAGGAGCCCCTCCGGAGACCCAGTACTTC. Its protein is CATSAGAPPETQYF.

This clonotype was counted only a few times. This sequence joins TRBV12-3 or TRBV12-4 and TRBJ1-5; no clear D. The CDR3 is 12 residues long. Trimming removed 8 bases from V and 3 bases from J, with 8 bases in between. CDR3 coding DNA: TGTGCCAGCTTGGTGGCCAATCAGCCCCAGCATTTT. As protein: CASLVANQPQHF.

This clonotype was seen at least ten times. CDR3 region: CSASRSYQETQYF. The CDR3, as DNA: TGCAGTGCTAGCCGGTCCTACCAAGAGACCCAGTACTTC. The chain uses TRBV20-1 and TRBJ2-5; D is unclear. This CDR3 is built from 13 residues. CDR1 and CDR2 from the germline V gene are DFQATT and SNEGSKA (reference sequence). V was shortened by 3 bases and J by 0 bases, with 8 bases between the two germline ends.

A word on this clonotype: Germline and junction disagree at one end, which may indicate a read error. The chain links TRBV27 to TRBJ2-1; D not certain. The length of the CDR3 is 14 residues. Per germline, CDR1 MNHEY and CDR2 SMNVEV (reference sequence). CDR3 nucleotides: TGTGCCAGCAGTTTAGCCGGCTCCTACAATGAGCGGTTCTTC. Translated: CASSLAGSYNERFF.

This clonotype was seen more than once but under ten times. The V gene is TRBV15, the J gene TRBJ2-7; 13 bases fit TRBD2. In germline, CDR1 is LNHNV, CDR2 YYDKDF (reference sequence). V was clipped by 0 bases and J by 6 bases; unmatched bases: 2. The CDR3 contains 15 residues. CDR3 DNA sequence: TGTGCCACCAGCAGAGATCGACTAGCGGGAGGCGAGCAGTACTTC. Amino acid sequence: CATSRDRLAGGEQYF.

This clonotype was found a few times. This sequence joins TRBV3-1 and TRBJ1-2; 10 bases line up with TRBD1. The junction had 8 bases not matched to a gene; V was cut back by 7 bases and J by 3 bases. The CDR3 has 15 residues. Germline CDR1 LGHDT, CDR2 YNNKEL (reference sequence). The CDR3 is CASTQDRGFDYGYTF. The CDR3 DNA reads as TGTGCCAGCACTCAGGACAGGGGGTTTGACTATGGCTACACCTTC.

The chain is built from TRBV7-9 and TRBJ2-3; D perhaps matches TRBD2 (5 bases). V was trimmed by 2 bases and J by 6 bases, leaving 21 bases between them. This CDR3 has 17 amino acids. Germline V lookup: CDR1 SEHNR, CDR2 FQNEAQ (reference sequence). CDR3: CASSLSGEVTAWDTQYF. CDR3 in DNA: TGTGCCAGCAGCTTAAGCGGAGAAGTGACTGCTTGGGATACGCAGTATTTT.

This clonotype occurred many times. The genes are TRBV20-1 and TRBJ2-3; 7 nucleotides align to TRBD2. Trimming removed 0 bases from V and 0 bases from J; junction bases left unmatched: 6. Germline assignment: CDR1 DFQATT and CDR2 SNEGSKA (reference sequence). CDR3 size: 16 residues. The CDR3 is CSARDPGRGSTDTQYF. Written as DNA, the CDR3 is TGCAGTGCTAGAGATCCTGGGAGGGGAAGCACAGATACGCAGTATTTT.

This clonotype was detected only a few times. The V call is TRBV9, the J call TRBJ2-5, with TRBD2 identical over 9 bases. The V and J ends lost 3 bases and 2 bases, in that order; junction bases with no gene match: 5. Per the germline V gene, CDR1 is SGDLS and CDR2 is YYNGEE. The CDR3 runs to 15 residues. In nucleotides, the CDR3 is TGTGCCAGCAGCGGCCTAGCGGGGACTCAAGAGACCCAGTACTTC. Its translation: CASSGLAGTQETQYF.

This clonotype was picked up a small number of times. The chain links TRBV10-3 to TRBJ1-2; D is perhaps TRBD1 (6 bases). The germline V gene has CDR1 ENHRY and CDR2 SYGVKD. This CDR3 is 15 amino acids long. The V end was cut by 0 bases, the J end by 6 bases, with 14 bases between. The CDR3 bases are TGTGCCATCAGTGAGTCGTTCCCAGGGGCAGATGGCTACACCTTC. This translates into CAISESFPGADGYTF.

CDR3 nucleotide sequence: TGTGCCACCAGCGGGTGGTCAGGGGAAGATTACAATGAGCAGTTCTTC. Translated: CATSGWSGEDYNEQFF. This sequence joins TRBV15 and TRBJ2-1; tentatively, D is TRBD1 (6 bases). The CDR3 is 16 amino acids. Germline loops: CDR1 LNHNV, CDR2 YYDKDF (reference sequence). V lost 5 bases to trimming and J lost 4 bases, with 18 bases between them. Full variable domain (missing parts from reference TRBV15 and TRBJ2-1): DAMVIQNPRYQVTQFGKPVTLSCSQTLNHNVMYWYQQKSSQAPKLLFHYYDKDFNNEADTPDNFQSRRPNTSFCFLDIRSPGLGDTAMYLCATSGWSGEDYNEQFFGPGTRLTVL.

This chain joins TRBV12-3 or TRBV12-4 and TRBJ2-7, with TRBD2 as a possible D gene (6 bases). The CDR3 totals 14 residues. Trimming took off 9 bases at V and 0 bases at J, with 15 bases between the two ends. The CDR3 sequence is CASRGGGPSYEQYF. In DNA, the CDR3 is TGTGCCAGTAGGGGAGGTGGGCCCTCCTACGAGCAGTACTTC.

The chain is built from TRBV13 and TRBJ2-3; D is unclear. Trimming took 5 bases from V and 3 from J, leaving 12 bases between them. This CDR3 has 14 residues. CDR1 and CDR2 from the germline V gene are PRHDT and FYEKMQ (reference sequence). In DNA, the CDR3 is TGTGCCAGCAGCCCTGGATCCCTGACAGATACGCAGTATTTT. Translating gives CASSPGSLTDTQYF.

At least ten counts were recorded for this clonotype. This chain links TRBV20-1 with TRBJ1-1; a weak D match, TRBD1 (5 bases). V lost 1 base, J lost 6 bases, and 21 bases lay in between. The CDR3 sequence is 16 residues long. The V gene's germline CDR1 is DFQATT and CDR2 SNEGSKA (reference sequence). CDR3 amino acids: CSARVGGGGISAEAFF. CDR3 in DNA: TGCAGTGCTAGAGTGGGGGGTGGAGGCATAAGCGCTGAAGCTTTCTTT.

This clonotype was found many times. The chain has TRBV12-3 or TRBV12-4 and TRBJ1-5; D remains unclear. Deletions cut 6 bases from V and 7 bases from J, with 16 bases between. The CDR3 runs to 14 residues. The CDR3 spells CASSLDQTGQPQHF. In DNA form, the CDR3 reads TGTGCCAGCAGCCTGGACCAAACCGGGCAGCCCCAGCATTTT.

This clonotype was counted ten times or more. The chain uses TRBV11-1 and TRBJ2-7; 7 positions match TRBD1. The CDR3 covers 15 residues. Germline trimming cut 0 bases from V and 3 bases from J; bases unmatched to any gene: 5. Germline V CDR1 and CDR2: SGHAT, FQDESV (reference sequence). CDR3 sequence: CASSLATGTVYEQYF. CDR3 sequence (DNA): TGTGCCAGCAGCTTAGCGACCGGGACAGTCTACGAGCAGTACTTC.

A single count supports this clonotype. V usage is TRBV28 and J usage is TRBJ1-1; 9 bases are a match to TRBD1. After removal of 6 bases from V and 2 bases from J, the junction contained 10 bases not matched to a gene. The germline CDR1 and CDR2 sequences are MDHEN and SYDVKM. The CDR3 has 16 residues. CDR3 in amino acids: CASRTTGGSGNTEAFF. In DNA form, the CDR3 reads TGTGCCAGCAGGACCACAGGGGGCTCTGGAAACACTGAAGCTTTCTTT.

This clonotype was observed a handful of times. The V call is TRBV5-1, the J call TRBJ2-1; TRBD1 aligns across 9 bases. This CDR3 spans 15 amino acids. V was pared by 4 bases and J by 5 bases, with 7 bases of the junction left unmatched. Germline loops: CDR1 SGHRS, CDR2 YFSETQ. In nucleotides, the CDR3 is TGCGCCAGCAGCCGAGGGACAGGGTTTAACAATGAGCAGTTCTTC. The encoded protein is CASSRGTGFNNEQFF.

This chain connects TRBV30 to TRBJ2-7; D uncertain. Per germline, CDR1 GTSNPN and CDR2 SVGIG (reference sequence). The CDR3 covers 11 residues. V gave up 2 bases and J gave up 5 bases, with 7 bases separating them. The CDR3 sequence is CAWSLWDEQYF. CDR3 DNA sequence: TGTGCCTGGAGTCTATGGGACGAGCAGTACTTC.

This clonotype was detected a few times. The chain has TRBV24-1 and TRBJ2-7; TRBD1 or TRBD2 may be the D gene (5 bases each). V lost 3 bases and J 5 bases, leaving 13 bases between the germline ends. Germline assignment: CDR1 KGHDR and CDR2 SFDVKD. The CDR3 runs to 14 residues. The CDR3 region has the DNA TGTGCCACCAGTGATGGGGGAGCCTCTAACGAGCAGTACTTC. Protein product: CATSDGGASNEQYF.

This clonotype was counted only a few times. This CDR3 is CASSQPSGSQGEQYF. CDR3 DNA: TGCGCCAGCAGCCAACCTAGCGGGAGCCAAGGCGAGCAGTACTTC. The genes are TRBV4-1 and TRBJ2-7; 10 bases are shared with TRBD2. The CDR3 loop spans 15 amino acids. The germline gives CDR1 MGHRA, CDR2 YSYEKL. With V trimmed by 2 bases and J by 6 bases, 7 bases remained unmatched.

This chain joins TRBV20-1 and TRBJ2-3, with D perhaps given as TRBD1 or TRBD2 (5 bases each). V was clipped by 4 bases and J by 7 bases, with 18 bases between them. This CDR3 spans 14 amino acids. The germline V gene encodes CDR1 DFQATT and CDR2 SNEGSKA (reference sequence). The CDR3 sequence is CSANSARGTYTQYF. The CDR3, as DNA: TGCAGTGCTAACAGCGCGAGGGGCACCTATACGCAGTATTTT.

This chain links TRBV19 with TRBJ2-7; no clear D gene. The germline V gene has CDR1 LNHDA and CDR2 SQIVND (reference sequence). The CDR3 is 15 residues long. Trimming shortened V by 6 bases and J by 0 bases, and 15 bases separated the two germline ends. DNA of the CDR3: TGTGCCAGTAGAGTCCAAGCGAGAAGCTCCTACGAGCAGTACTTC. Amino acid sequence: CASRVQARSSYEQYF.

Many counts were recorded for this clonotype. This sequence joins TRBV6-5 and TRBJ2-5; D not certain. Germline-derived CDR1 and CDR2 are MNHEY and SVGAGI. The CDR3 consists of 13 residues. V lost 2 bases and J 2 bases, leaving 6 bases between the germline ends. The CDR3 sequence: CASSYLDQETQYF. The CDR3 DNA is TGTGCCAGCAGTTACCTGGATCAAGAGACCCAGTACTTC.

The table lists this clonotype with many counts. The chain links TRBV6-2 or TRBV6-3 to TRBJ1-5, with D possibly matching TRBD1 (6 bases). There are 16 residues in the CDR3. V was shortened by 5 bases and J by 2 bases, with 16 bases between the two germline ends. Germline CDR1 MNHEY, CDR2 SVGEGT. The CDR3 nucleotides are TGTGCCAGCAGTCGCGCTGGCAGGGGTGGCAATCAGCCCCAGCATTTT. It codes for CASSRAGRGGNQPQHF.

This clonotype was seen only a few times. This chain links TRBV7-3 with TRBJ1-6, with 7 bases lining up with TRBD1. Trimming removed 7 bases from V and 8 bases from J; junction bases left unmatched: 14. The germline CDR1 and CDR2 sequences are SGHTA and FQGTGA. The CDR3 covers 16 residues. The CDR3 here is CASIPPKTGKDSPLHF. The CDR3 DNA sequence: TGTGCCAGCATCCCCCCCAAGACAGGGAAGGATTCACCCCTCCACTTT.

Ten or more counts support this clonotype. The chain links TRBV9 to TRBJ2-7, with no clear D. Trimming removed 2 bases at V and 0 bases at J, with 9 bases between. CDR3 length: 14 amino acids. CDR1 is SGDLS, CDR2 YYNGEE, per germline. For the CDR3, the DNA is TGTGCCAGCAGCGTCGGGTTAAGCTCCTACGAGCAGTACTTC. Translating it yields CASSVGLSSYEQYF.